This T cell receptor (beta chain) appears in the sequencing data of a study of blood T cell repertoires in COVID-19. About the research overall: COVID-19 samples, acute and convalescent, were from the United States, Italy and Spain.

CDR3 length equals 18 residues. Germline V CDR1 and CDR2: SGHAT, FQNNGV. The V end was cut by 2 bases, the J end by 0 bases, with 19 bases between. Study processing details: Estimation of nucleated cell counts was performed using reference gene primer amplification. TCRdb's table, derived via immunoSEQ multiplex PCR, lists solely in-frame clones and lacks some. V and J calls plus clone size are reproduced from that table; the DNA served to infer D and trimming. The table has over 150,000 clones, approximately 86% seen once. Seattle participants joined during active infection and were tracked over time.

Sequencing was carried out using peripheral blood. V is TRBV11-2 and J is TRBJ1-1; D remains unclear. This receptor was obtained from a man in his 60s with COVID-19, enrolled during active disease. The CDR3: CASSLFSGPSVMNTEAFF. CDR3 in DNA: TGTGCCAGCAGCTTATTCTCAGGCCCTTCAGTTATGAACACTGAAGCTTTCTTT.